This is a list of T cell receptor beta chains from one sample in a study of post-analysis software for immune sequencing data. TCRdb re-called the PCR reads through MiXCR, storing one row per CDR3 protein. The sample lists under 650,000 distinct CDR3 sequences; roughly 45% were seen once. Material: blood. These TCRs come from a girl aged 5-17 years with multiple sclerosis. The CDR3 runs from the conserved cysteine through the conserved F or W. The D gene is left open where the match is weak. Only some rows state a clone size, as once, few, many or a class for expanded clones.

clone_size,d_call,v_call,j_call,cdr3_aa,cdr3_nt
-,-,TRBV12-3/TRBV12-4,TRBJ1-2,CASRGSERGYGYTF,TGTGCCAGCAGGGGGTCCGAGCGCGGCTATGGCTACACCTTC
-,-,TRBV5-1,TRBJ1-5,CASSQDGYSNQPQHF,TGCGCCAGCAGCCAGGACGGTTATAGCAATCAGCCCCAGCATTTT
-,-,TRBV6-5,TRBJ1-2,CASSMGSYGYTF,TGTGCCAGCAGCATGGGGTCCTATGGCTACACCTTC
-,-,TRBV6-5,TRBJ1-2,CASSQGHRGYTF,TGTGCCAGCAGCCAGGGTCACCGTGGCTACACCTTC
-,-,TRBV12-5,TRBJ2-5,CASGFLGAQETQYF,TGTGCTAGTGGTTTCCTTGGCGCCCAAGAGACCCAGTACTTC
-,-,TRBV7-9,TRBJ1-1,CASSFAGARNTEAFF,TGTGCCAGCAGCTTTGCCGGGGCGCGGAACACTGAAGCTTTCTTT
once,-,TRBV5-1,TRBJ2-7,CASSLTGREYEQYF,TGCGCCAGCAGCCTCACAGGGAGGGAATACGAGCAGTACTTC
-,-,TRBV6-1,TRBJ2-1,CASSAGRVEQFF,TGTGCCAGCAGTGCGGGACGGGTTGAGCAGTTCTTC
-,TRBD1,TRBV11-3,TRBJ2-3,CASSLARDRGQYF,TGTGCCAGCAGCTTGGCCCGGGACAGAGGGCAGTATTTT
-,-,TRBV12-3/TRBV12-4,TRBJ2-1,CASSPQTLGSGEQFF,TGTGCCAGTAGTCCCCAAACACTGGGGTCGGGTGAGCAGTTCTTC
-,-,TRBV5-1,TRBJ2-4,CASTWNGAGLEANIQYF,TGCGCCAGCACCTGGAACGGGGCTGGGTTAGAGGCAAACATTCAGTACTTC
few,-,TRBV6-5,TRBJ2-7,CASSYDRARVYEQYF,TGTGCCAGCAGTTACGACCGGGCCAGGGTGTACGAGCAGTACTTC
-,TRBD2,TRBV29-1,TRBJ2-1,CSVGGLAGGNEQFF,TGCAGCGTTGGCGGACTAGCGGGGGGCAATGAGCAGTTCTTC
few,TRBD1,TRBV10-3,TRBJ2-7,CAISGPVFGTGEGRSLSYEQYF,TGTGCCATCAGTGGGCCCGTGTTTGGGACAGGGGAGGGGAGAAGCCTCTCCTACGAGCAGTACTTC
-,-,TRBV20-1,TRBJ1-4,CSARPPFGQNEKLFF,TGCAGTGCTAGACCCCCTTTCGGACAGAATGAAAAACTGTTTTTT
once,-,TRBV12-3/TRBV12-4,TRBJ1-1,CASGPPLVRNTEAFF,TGTGCCAGCGGGCCGCCTCTTGTCAGGAACACTGAAGCTTTCTTT
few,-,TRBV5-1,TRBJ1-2,CASSLDGLDYGYTF,TGCGCCAGCAGCTTGGACGGGTTAGACTATGGCTACACCTTC
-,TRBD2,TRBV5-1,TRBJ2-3,CASSPGLGLAAGVADTQYF,TGCGCCAGCAGCCCGGGATTGGGACTAGCGGCGGGAGTCGCAGATACGCAGTATTTT
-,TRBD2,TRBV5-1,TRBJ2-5,CASSLPSSGTAWSGKQYF,TGCGCCAGCAGCCTACCCTCTAGCGGGACAGCATGGTCGGGCAAGCAGTACTTC
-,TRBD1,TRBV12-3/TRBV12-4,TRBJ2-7,CASSPGQGSFEEQYF,TGTGCCAGCAGTCCCGGACAGGGAAGTTTTGAGGAGCAGTACTTC
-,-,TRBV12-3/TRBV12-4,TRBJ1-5,CASSFGIMKDQPQHF,TGTGCCAGCAGTTTCGGGATCATGAAGGATCAGCCCCAGCATTTT
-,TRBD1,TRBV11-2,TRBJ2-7,CASSRDRGTHEQYF,TGTGCCAGCAGCCGAGACAGGGGTACCCACGAGCAGTACTTC
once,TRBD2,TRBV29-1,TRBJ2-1,CSVGLAGGPNEQFF,TGCAGCGTTGGGCTAGCGGGAGGGCCCAATGAGCAGTTCTTC
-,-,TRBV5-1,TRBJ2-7,CASSSLWRAPSGVYEQYF,TGCGCCAGCAGCTCATTGTGGAGAGCTCCCTCGGGGGTGTACGAGCAGTACTTC
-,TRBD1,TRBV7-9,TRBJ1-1,CASSLEGTGYEAFF,TGTGCCAGCAGCTTAGAAGGGACAGGGTACGAAGCTTTCTTT
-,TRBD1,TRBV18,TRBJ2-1,CASSPPTGGQRFF,TGTGCCAGCTCACCACCGACAGGGGGCCAGAGGTTCTTC
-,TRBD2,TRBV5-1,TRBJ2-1,CASSLGGDFHYNEKFF,TGCGCCAGCAGTCTGGGGGGGGACTTTCACTACAATGAGAAGTTCTTC
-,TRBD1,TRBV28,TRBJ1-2,CASSILGQNYGYTF,TGTGCCAGCAGCATACTGGGACAGAACTATGGCTACACCTTC
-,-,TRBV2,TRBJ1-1,CASSVSGAEAFF,TGTGCCAGCAGTGTCTCGGGTGCTGAAGCTTTCTTT
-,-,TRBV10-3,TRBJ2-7,CAISDPGGGGSSYEQYF,TGTGCCATCAGTGACCCAGGAGGGGGCGGGAGCTCCTACGAGCAGTACTTC
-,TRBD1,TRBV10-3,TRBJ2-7,CAISDLGTGKKGSYEQYF,TGTGCCATCAGTGACCTCGGGACAGGTAAGAAAGGATCCTACGAGCAGTACTTC
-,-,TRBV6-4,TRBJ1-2,CASSEQGGPNYGYTF,TGTGCCAGCAGTGAACAGGGAGGACCTAACTATGGCTACACCTTC
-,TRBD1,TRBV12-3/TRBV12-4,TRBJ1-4,CASKTGTGVGEKLFF,TGTGCCAGCAAAACCGGGACAGGGGTGGGTGAAAAACTGTTTTTT
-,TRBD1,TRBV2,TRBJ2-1,CASSGWDSGSYNEQFF,TGTGCCAGCAGTGGCTGGGACAGCGGCTCCTACAATGAGCAGTTCTTC
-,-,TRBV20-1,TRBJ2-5,CSAGQIRIGRWEETQYF,TGCAGTGCTGGTCAAATCCGAATCGGACGGTGGGAAGAGACCCAGTACTTC
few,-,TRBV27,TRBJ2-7,CASSRSPGYEQYF,TGTGCCAGCAGTAGGTCCCCAGGGTACGAGCAGTACTTC
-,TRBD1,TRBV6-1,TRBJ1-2,CASSSEQGIYGYTF,TGTGCCAGCAGTAGCGAACAGGGGATCTATGGCTACACCTTC
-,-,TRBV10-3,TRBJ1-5,CAISDRYDQPQHF,TGTGCCATCAGTGACCGGTACGATCAGCCCCAGCATTTT
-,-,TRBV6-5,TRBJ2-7,CASSYRAGFPREYEQYF,TGTGCCAGCAGTTACAGGGCAGGATTTCCGAGGGAATACGAGCAGTACTTC
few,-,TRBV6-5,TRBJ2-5,CASRNSFSRRETQYF,TGTGCCAGCAGGAATTCCTTTAGCCGACGGGAGACCCAGTACTTC
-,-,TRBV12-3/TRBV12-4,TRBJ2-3,CASSFEVARGGQDTQYF,TGTGCCAGCAGTTTTGAGGTGGCGAGGGGGGGGCAAGATACGCAGTATTTT
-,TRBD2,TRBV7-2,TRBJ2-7,CASSLEASGVGEQYF,TGTGCCAGCAGCTTAGAGGCTAGCGGGGTGGGCGAGCAGTACTTC
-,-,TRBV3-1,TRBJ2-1,CASSQDLTDPLYNEQFF,TGTGCCAGCAGCCAAGATCTGACGGATCCTCTATACAATGAGCAGTTCTTC